The clone carrying this T cell receptor (beta chain) was observed a few times. Antigen: not known. Mismatch with germline at one junction end may stem from a read error. The study co-extracted DNA and RNA from around 20-30 mg of unsorted bulk tissue. With chronic HBV infection, the patients were also treatment-naive. Five distinct regions per tumor were sampled. Starting material of approximately 500 ng total RNA yielded TCR beta cDNA via a constant-region primer. Construction of TCR beta libraries relied on three successive nested multiplex PCR rounds employing slightly modified ARM-PCR. It was with TRBV1-TRBV30 forward primers and a C-beta reverse primer that the first two PCR rounds were run, at around 11 cycles each. TCRdb passed the multiplex PCR reads through MiXCR, listing each CDR3 protein once. The sample holds 100,000 or so distinct CDR3 sequences, around 84% seen once. The CDR3 runs to 12 residues. CDR1 is MNHEY, CDR2 SVGEGT, per germline.

This specimen belongs to a study of tumor-infiltrating lymphocytes in primary liver carcinoma. Whole-study findings and limits: Only about 7.5-24% of top clones were detected in all five tumor regions. Blood's top-250-clone fraction was significantly lower than that of tumors (p = 0.039).

The clonotype originates from a man aged 35 to 55 with primary liver carcinoma and hepatitis B virus infection. The chain is built from TRBV6-2 or TRBV6-3 and TRBJ1-2; D is unclear. Material: liver tumor tissue from sampling region 3. Subset given: tumor region T3, left-lateral pole. In DNA form, the CDR3 reads TGTGCCTGCAGCTTGATAGCCTATGGCTACACCTTC. Its protein is CACSLIAYGYTF.